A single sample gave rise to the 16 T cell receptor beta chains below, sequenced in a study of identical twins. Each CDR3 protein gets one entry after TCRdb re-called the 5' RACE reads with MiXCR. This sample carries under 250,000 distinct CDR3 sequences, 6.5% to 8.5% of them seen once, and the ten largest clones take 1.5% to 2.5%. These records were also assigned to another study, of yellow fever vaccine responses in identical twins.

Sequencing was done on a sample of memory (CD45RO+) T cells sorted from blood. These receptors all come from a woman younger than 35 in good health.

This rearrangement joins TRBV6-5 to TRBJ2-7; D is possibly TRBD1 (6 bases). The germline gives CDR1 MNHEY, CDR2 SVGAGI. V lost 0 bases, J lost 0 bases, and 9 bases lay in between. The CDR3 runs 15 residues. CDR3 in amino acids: CASSYSPDSSYEQYF. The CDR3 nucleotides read TGTGCCAGCAGTTACTCCCCGGACAGCTCCTACGAGCAGTACTTC.

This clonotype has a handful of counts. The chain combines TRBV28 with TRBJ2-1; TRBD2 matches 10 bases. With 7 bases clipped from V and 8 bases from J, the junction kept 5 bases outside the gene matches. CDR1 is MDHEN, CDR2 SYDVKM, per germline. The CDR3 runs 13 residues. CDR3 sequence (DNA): TGTGCCAGCAAAAGCGGGGGGGGCTATGAGCAGTTCTTC. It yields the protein CASKSGGGYEQFF.

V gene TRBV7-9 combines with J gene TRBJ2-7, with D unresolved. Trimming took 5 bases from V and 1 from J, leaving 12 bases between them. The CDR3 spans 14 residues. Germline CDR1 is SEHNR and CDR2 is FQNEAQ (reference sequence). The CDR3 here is CASSVNQVSYEQYF. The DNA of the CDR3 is TGTGCCAGCAGCGTAAACCAGGTGTCCTACGAGCAGTACTTC.

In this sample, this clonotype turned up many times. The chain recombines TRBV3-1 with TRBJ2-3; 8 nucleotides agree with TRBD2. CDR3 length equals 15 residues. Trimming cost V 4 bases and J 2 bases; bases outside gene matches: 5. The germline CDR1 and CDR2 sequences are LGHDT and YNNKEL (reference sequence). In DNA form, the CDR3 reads TGTGCCAGCAGCCTTGACGGACTAGCCACAGATACGCAGTATTTT. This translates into CASSLDGLATDTQYF.

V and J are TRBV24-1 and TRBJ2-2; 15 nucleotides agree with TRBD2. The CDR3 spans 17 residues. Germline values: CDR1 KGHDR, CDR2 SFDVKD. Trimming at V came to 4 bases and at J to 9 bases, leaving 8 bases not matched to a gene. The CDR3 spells CATSEGGLAGGAWELFF. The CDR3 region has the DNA TGTGCCACCAGTGAAGGCGGACTAGCGGGGGGGGCATGGGAGCTGTTTTTT.

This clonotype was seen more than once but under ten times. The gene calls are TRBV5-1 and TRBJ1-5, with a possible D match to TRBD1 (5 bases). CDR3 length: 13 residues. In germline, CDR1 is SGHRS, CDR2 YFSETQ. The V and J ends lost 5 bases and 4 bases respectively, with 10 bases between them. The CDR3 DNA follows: TGCGCCAGCAGGCAGGGTCAGAATCAGCCCCAGCATTTT. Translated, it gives CASRQGQNQPQHF.

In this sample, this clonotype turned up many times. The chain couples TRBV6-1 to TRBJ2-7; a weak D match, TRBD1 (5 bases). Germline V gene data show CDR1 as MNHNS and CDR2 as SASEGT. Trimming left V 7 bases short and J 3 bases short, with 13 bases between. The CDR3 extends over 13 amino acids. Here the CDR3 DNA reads TGTGCCAGCAAAGGGGCCACGGGCTACGAGCAGTACTTC. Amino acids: CASKGATGYEQYF.

In DNA form, the CDR3 reads TGTGCCAGCGAACCCGACAGGGCCAATGAGCAGTTCTTC. Amino acid sequence: CASEPDRANEQFF. V usage is TRBV2 and J usage is TRBJ2-1; 7 bases align to TRBD1. This CDR3 has 13 amino acids. Germline V CDR1 and CDR2: SNHLY, FYNNEI. Trimming took 8 bases from V and 6 from J; bases not matched to a gene: 7.

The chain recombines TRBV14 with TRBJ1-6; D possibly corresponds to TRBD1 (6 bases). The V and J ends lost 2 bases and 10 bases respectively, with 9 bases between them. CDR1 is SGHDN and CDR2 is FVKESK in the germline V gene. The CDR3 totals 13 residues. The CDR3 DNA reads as TGTGCCAGCAGCCAACAGGGGCCGTCACCCCTCCACTTT. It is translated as CASSQQGPSPLHF.

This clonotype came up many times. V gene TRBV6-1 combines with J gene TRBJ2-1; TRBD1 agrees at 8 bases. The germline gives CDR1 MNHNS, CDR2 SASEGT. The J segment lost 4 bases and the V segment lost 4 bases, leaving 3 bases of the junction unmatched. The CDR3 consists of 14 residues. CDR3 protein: CASSGQGMYNEQFF. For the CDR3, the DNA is TGTGCCAGCAGTGGACAGGGGATGTACAATGAGCAGTTCTTC.

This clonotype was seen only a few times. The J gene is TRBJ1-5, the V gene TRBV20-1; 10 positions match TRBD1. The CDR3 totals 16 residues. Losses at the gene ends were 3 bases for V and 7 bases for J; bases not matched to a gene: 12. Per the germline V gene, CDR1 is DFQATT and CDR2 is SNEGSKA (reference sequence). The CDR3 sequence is CSARPTGTGEGQPQHF. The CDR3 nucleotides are TGCAGTGCTAGGCCCACCGGGACAGGGGAAGGACAGCCCCAGCATTTT.

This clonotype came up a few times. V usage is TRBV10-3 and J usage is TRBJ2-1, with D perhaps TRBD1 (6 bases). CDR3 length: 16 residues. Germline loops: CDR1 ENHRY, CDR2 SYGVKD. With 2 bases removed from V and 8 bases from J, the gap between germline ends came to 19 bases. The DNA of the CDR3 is TGTGCCATCAGTGAGAAAAGACAGGAGGTAGTGGATGAGCAGTTCTTC. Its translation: CAISEKRQEVVDEQFF.

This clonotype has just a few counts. CDR3 DNA: TGTGCCAGCAGGGGGACAGTCATGGGGCCAGAGATGAACACTGAAGCTTTCTTT. This translates into CASRGTVMGPEMNTEAFF. The V and J genes are TRBV27 and TRBJ1-1; 7 bases agree with TRBD1. The CDR3 runs 18 residues. CDR1 and CDR2 (germline): MNHEY, SMNVEV (reference sequence). V was pared by 6 bases and J by 0 bases, with 16 bases of the junction left unmatched.

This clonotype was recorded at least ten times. The CDR3 sequence is CASSQDNGSNEKLFF. In DNA, the CDR3 is TGTGCCAGCAGCCAAGATAACGGTAGTAATGAAAAACTGTTTTTT. V usage is TRBV14 and J usage is TRBJ1-4; D is ambiguous. With 0 bases removed from V and 4 bases from J, the gap between germline ends came to 9 bases. CDR1 and CDR2 (germline): SGHDN, FVKESK. The CDR3 covers 15 residues.

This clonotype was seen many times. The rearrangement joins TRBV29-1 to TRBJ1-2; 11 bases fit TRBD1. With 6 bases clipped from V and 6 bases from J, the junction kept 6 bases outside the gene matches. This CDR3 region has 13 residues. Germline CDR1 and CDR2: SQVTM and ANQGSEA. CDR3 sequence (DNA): TGCAGCGTGGGACAGGGGGATAGGCATGGCTACACCTTC. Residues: CSVGQGDRHGYTF.

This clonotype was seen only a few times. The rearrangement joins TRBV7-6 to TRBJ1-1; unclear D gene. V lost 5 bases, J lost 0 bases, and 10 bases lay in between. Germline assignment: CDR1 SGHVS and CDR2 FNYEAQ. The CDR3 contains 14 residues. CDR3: CASSRSGMNTEAFF. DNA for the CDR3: TGTGCCAGCAGCCGATCCGGGATGAACACTGAAGCTTTCTTT.